Each of the 7 T cell receptor beta chains below was sequenced from the same sample in a study of blood T cells in healthy people across ages. Combining a sample-barcoded 5' primer with a J-beta primer mix, a second PCR ran for roughly 6 to 12 cycles. TCRdb recomputed calls from the 5' RACE reads with MiXCR, one row per CDR3 protein. The top ten clones hold 22% of a sample with approximately 770,000 distinct CDR3 sequences, 58% of them seen once. The specimen sequenced was blood. All receptors come from a man aged 30 to 39 in good health.

The rearrangement uses TRBV29-1 and TRBJ2-3; D possibly corresponds to TRBD2 (6 bases). Germline V CDR1 and CDR2: SQVTM, ANQGSEA. Trimming stripped 8 bases from V and 0 bases from J, with 18 bases between. The CDR3 spans 15 residues. Here the CDR3 reads CSIPSTGTSTDTQYF. In nucleotides, the CDR3 is TGCAGCATCCCTTCGACGGGGACTAGCACAGATACGCAGTATTTT.

This clonotype was counted a single time. The chain uses TRBV27 and TRBJ2-3; D not certain. Between the trimmed V and J ends, which lost 6 bases and 6 bases, there was a span of 13 bases. The germline V gene encodes CDR1 MNHEY and CDR2 SMNVEV (reference sequence). The length of the CDR3 is 13 residues. The CDR3 sequence is CASRSPLADTQYF. The DNA for the CDR3 is TGTGCCAGCAGGTCCCCGTTGGCGGATACGCAGTATTTT.

This clonotype appeared a few times. This chain connects TRBV7-2 to TRBJ1-2, with D possibly being TRBD1 (5 bases). Germline CDR1 and CDR2: SGHTA and FQGNSA. The CDR3 is 16 residues long. Trimming pared 5 bases from V and 4 bases from J, leaving 20 bases between. The CDR3 loop reads CASSLQSDILSYGYTF. In nucleotides, the CDR3 is TGTGCCAGCAGCCTTCAGTCGGACATCCTCTCCTATGGCTACACCTTC.

The V gene is TRBV15, the J gene TRBJ1-1; TRBD1 aligns across 8 bases. CDR1 is LNHNV, CDR2 YYDKDF, per germline (reference sequence). J gave up 3 bases and V 1 base, and 4 bases lay outside the gene matches. The CDR3 extends over 15 amino acids. Written as DNA, the CDR3 is TGTGCCACCAGCAGAGCGGGACAGGTCCACACTGAAGCTTTCTTT. Translated, it gives CATSRAGQVHTEAFF.

This chain joins TRBV28 and TRBJ2-7; D unclear. CDR3 length equals 14 residues. The ends were cut back, 6 bases at V and 1 base at J, with 13 bases in the middle. Germline V gene lookup returns CDR1 MDHEN and CDR2 SYDVKM. The CDR3 DNA reads TGTGCCAGCAGCCCCCTCCCAGATTCCTACGAGCAGTACTTC. Protein product: CASSPLPDSYEQYF.

This clonotype was recorded a few times. This sequence joins TRBV12-3 or TRBV12-4 and TRBJ2-5; 10 bases line up with TRBD1. This CDR3 is 13 amino acids long. With V trimmed by 8 bases and J by 10 bases, 10 bases remained unmatched. CDR3: CASGFRDRGVQYF. The CDR3 DNA is TGTGCCAGCGGATTCCGGGACAGGGGAGTCCAGTACTTC.

V gene TRBV27 combines with J gene TRBJ2-4; 7 bases map to TRBD1. With 8 bases clipped from V and 3 bases from J, the junction kept 7 bases outside the gene matches. This CDR3 is 14 amino acids long. Germline CDR1 is MNHEY and CDR2 is SMNVEV (reference sequence). The CDR3 loop reads CASGSDRSKNIQYF. The CDR3 DNA reads as TGTGCCAGCGGATCGGACAGGAGCAAAAACATTCAGTACTTC.